This T cell receptor beta chain was observed in a study of response to subunit inactivated influenza vaccine. Concerning this clonotype itself: The target antigen is unknown.

Broader study findings: A suggestion made by the authors is that each seasonal influenza vaccination recruits few new T cells.

V shed 5 bases and J 7 bases; nucleotides not matched to a gene: 9. This CDR3 is built from 15 residues. TCRdb fed the RT-PCR reads into MiXCR, producing one record per CDR3 protein. The sample lists 750,000 to 850,000 distinct CDR3 sequences, about 18% occurring once. The receptor was isolated from a man over 45 who received an inactivated influenza vaccine. This chain joins TRBV12-3 or TRBV12-4 and TRBJ1-4, with 8 bases fitting TRBD1. Material: PBMCs from blood, obtained 5 days after vaccination. This CDR3 reads CASSPLGQGAEKLFF. The CDR3 DNA sequence: TGTGCCAGCAGTCCCCTCGGACAGGGAGCTGAAAAACTGTTTTTT.